This is a list of T cell receptor beta chains from one sample in a study of blood T cell repertoires in COVID-19. Clones were read by immunoSEQ multiplex PCR, and TCRdb kept only the in-frame ones, dropping some. The table has over 200,000 clones, around 90% seen once. The sample taken for sequencing was PBMCs or T cells enriched from blood (not recorded which). The receptors shown here come from a woman younger than 45 who had been exposed to COVID-19. Both conserved end residues are part of each CDR3. The order of the fields is J gene, V gene, D gene, clone size, CDR3 protein, CDR3 DNA. D genes are given only for firm matches. Rows give clone size only sometimes, using once, few, many, or a class for an expanded clone.

TRBJ2-1 | TRBV6-5 | TRBD1 | - | CASSTDPRTGYQFF | TGTGCCAGCAGTACCGACCCGAGGACAGGCTACCAGTTCTTC
TRBJ2-1 | TRBV5-1 | TRBD2 | - | CASSLGLAGDNEQFF | TGCGCCAGCAGCTTGGGATTAGCGGGGGACAATGAGCAGTTCTTC
TRBJ2-2 | TRBV30 | TRBD1 | few | CAWGAGTGLTGELFF | TGTGCCTGGGGCGCCGGGACAGGGCTTACCGGGGAGCTGTTTTTT
TRBJ1-2 | TRBV18 | - | - | CASSPDTFYGYTF | TGTGCCAGCTCACCAGACACCTTCTATGGCTACACCTTC
TRBJ2-7 | TRBV30 | TRBD2 | - | CARGLEHEQYF | TGTGCCAGGGGACTAGAACACGAGCAGTACTTC
TRBJ1-1 | TRBV9 | - | - | CASSVSRRGTEAFF | TGTGCCAGCAGCGTATCCCGCCGGGGGACTGAAGCTTTCTTT
TRBJ2-1 | TRBV5-1 | TRBD2 | - | CASSLAPGLAGGPDYNEQFF | TGCGCCAGCAGCTTGGCCCCCGGGCTAGCGGGAGGCCCTGACTACAATGAGCAGTTCTTC
TRBJ2-2 | TRBV3-1/TRBV3-2 | TRBD2 | - | CASSQSIAGSRELFF | TGTGCCAGCAGCCAGTCCATAGCGGGATCCCGGGAGCTGTTTTTT
TRBJ1-4 | TRBV5-1 | - | - | CASSLSGKTNEKLFF | TGCGCCAGCAGCTTGTCAGGAAAGACTAATGAAAAACTGTTTTTT
TRBJ2-1 | TRBV11-2 | TRBD2 | - | CASSSYSGSSYNEQFF | TGTGCCAGCAGCTCCTATAGCGGGAGCTCCTACAATGAGCAGTTCTTC
TRBJ1-2 | TRBV2 | - | - | CASWGEGADSLYGYTF | TGTGCCAGTTGGGGGGAAGGGGCAGATTCCCTCTATGGCTACACCTTC
TRBJ2-7 | TRBV6-5 | - | - | CASSSNNLDRIYEQCF | TGTGCCAGCAGTTCCAACAACCTGGACAGAATATACGAGCAGTGCTTC
TRBJ2-3 | TRBV5-1 | TRBD1 | - | CASRTTGGLADTQYF | TGCGCCAGCCGCACGACAGGGGGCTTAGCAGATACGCAGTATTTT
TRBJ2-5 | TRBV13 | TRBD2 | - | CASSLGLAGRRETQYF | TGTGCCAGCAGCTTAGGGCTAGCGGGTAGGAGGGAGACCCAGTACTTC
TRBJ2-1 | TRBV5-4 | TRBD2 | - | CASSSKSGIDYNEQFF | TGTGCCAGCAGCTCGAAGAGCGGGATAGACTACAATGAGCAGTTCTTC
TRBJ1-2 | TRBV4-2 | TRBD1 | - | CASSQTRDRDGYTF | TGTGCCAGCAGCCAAACCCGGGACAGGGATGGCTACACCTTC
TRBJ2-2 | TRBV5-1 | - | - | CASSLEGARTGELFF | TGCGCCAGCAGCTTAGAAGGGGCACGAACCGGGGAGCTGTTTTTT
TRBJ1-3 | TRBV5-5 | - | once | CASSRLVTGNTIYF | TGTGCCAGCAGCCGCCTCGTTACGGGGAACACCATATATTTT
TRBJ1-1 | TRBV27 | - | - | CASSFDMNTEAFF | TGTGCCAGCAGTTTCGACATGAACACTGAAGCTTTCTTT
TRBJ2-1 | TRBV18 | - | - | CASSRNSEGGEQFF | TGTGCCAGCTCACGTAATAGCGAGGGAGGCGAGCAGTTCTTC
TRBJ1-6 | TRBV18 | TRBD1 | - | CASSPRTGGVDNSPLHF | TGTGCCAGCTCACCTCGGACAGGGGGCGTAGATAATTCACCCCTCCACTTT
TRBJ2-1 | TRBV6-5 | TRBD1 | - | CASTPGQGNNEQFF | TGTGCCAGCACTCCGGGACAGGGAAACAATGAGCAGTTCTTC
TRBJ2-7 | TRBV6-5 | - | - | CASSYYSGRSYEQYF | TGTGCCAGCAGTTACTATAGCGGCCGCTCCTACGAGCAGTACTTC
TRBJ2-1 | TRBV5-1 | TRBD2 | - | CASSDSGTSGGHNEQFF | TGCGCCAGCAGTGACTCCGGGACTAGCGGGGGACACAATGAGCAGTTCTTC
TRBJ1-6 | TRBV9 | - | - | CASSFTGNDSPLHF | TGTGCCAGCAGTTTTACAGGGAACGATTCACCCCTCCACTTT
TRBJ1-3 | TRBV27 | TRBD1 | - | CASRTGTSGNTIYF | TGTGCCAGCCGGACAGGGACCTCTGGAAACACCATATATTTT
TRBJ2-7 | TRBV3-1/TRBV3-2 | - | - | CASSQAAYEQYF | TGTGCCAGCAGCCAGGCTGCCTACGAGCAGTACTTC
TRBJ1-3 | TRBV9 | TRBD1 | - | CASSGPGQFTIYF | TGTGCCAGCAGCGGACCGGGACAGTTCACCATATATTTT
TRBJ2-3 | TRBV4-2 | TRBD2 | - | CASSLRAVGGEDTQYF | TGTGCCAGCAGCCTTCGAGCGGTGGGGGGGGAAGATACGCAGTATTTT
TRBJ1-6 | TRBV28 | TRBD1 | - | CASSLLGTANSPLHF | TGTGCCAGCAGTCTACTCGGGACAGCTAATTCACCCCTCCACTTT
TRBJ2-5 | TRBV4-2 | TRBD1 | - | CASSPRQGPQETQYF | TGTGCCAGCAGCCCACGACAGGGCCCTCAAGAGACCCAGTACTTC
TRBJ2-2 | TRBV2 | - | - | CASSEVGGNTGELFF | TGTGCCAGCAGTGAAGTGGGGGGAAACACCGGGGAGCTGTTTTTT
TRBJ1-1 | TRBV3-1/TRBV3-2 | - | - | CASSQALQGSTEAFF | TGTGCCAGCAGCCAAGCACTGCAGGGCTCGACTGAAGCTTTCTTT
TRBJ1-1 | TRBV7-9 | - | - | CASSSDEDTEAFF | TGTGCCAGCAGCTCTGACGAGGACACTGAAGCTTTCTTT
TRBJ1-1 | TRBV6-5 | - | - | CASTEGGQLNTEAFF | TGTGCCAGCACCGAAGGGGGACAACTGAACACTGAAGCTTTCTTT
TRBJ2-7 | TRBV28 | - | - | CASRSTDSYEQYF | TGTGCCAGCAGATCAACGGACAGCTACGAGCAGTACTTC
TRBJ2-1 | TRBV6-6 | - | once | CASSSRGFDEQFF | TGTGCCAGCAGTTCCCGCGGGTTCGATGAGCAGTTCTTC
TRBJ1-1 | TRBV10-3 | TRBD1 | - | CAIRTGTDPTEAFF | TGTGCCATCAGAACCGGGACAGATCCCACTGAAGCTTTCTTT